Below are 13 T cell receptor beta chains sequenced from a single sample in a study of cytomegalovirus exposure and HLA in healthy donors. TCRdb's table, derived via immunoSEQ multiplex PCR, lists solely in-frame clones and lacks some. The table includes 110,000 to 150,000 clones, approximately 93% detected once. The sample comprised PBMCs. These receptors all come from a man younger than 35 in good health and CMV-seronegative.

This clone was seen a handful of times. V usage is TRBV10-1 and J usage is TRBJ1-1; the D is unclear. The CDR3 extends over 13 amino acids. The V end was cut by 6 bases, the J end by 1 base, with 9 bases between. From germline, CDR1 is WNHNN and CDR2 SYGVQD (reference sequence). The CDR3 reads CASSPERNTEAFF. CDR3 nucleotides: TGCGCCAGCAGCCCAGAGCGGAACACTGAAGCTTTCTTT.

The chain combines TRBV7-3 with TRBJ1-5; the D is unclear. This CDR3 has 16 residues. The ends were cut back, 5 bases at V and 7 bases at J, with 21 bases in the middle. Germline values: CDR1 SGHTA, CDR2 FQGTGA. The CDR3: CASSLSFEERTQPQHF. The CDR3 region has the DNA TGTGCCAGCAGCCTCTCATTTGAGGAGCGCACGCAGCCCCAGCATTTT. Full variable domain (missing parts from reference TRBV7-3 and TRBJ1-5): GAGVSQTPSNKVTEKGKYVELRCDPISGHTALYWYRQSLGQGPEFLIYFQGTGAADDSGLPNDRFFAVRPEGSVSTLKIQRTERGDSAVYLCASSLSFEERTQPQHFGDGTRLSIL.

J is TRBJ1-4 and V is TRBV5-5, with TRBD1 matching 9 bases. Trimming at V came to 4 bases and at J to 6 bases, leaving 4 bases not matched to a gene. The germline gives CDR1 SGHKS, CDR2 YYEKEE (reference sequence). This CDR3 is 14 amino acids long. The CDR3 loop reads CASSLWTGDEKLFF. The CDR3 DNA follows: TGTGCCAGCAGCCTATGGACAGGGGATGAAAAACTGTTTTTT.

This rearrangement joins TRBV9 to TRBJ2-2; perhaps TRBD2 as D (6 bases). CDR1 is SGDLS and CDR2 is YYNGEE in the germline V gene. V was pared by 4 bases and J by 6 bases, with 10 bases between. This CDR3 region has 13 residues. This CDR3 is CASSPAGPGELFF. The CDR3 DNA reads as TGTGCCAGCAGCCCCGCGGGGCCCGGGGAGCTGTTTTTT.

The V and J genes are TRBV28 and TRBJ2-1; TRBD2 agrees at 8 bases. CDR1 is MDHEN and CDR2 is SYDVKM in the germline V gene. This CDR3 contains 15 residues. The V and J ends lost 3 bases and 2 bases, in that order; junction bases with no gene match: 3. The CDR3 loop is CASSFGGAAYNEQFF. CDR3 DNA sequence: TGTGCCAGCAGTTTCGGGGGGGCCGCCTACAATGAGCAGTTCTTC.

The rearrangement joins TRBV11-3 to TRBJ2-1, with 13 bases identical to TRBD2. The CDR3 consists of 13 residues. The germline V gene encodes CDR1 SGHNT and CDR2 YENEEA. Trimming cost V 5 bases and J 10 bases; bases outside gene matches: 2. CDR3 loop: CASSQTSGGEQFF. The CDR3 DNA follows: TGTGCCAGCAGCCAGACTAGCGGGGGGGAGCAGTTCTTC. The full variable domain, its missing parts supplied by reference TRBV11-3 and TRBJ2-1, is EAGVVQSPRYKIIEKKQPVAFWCNPISGHNTLYWYLQNLGQGPELLIRYENEEAVDDSQLPKDRFSAERLKGVDSTLKIQPAELGDSAVYLCASSQTSGGEQFFGPGTRLTVL.

The V call is TRBV14, the J call TRBJ2-1; D is possibly TRBD2 (5 bases). V dropped 4 bases and J dropped 4 bases, with 14 bases sitting between them. Germline V gene lookup returns CDR1 SGHDN and CDR2 FVKESK. CDR3 length: 15 amino acids. CDR3 in amino acids: CASSPGSPRYNEQFF. The CDR3 DNA reads TGTGCCAGCAGCCCGGGGTCCCCTCGTTACAATGAGCAGTTCTTC.

The V call is TRBV6-4, the J call TRBJ2-1; D call uncertain. Germline V gene sequence: CDR1 MRHNA, CDR2 SNTAGT. The CDR3 covers 13 residues. V shed 4 bases and J shed 9 bases, with 13 bases lying between them. The CDR3 is CASSVKPLPEQFF. CDR3 sequence (DNA): TGTGCCAGCAGTGTTAAGCCGCTCCCTGAGCAGTTCTTC.

V is TRBV7-9 and J is TRBJ1-2; no reliable D call. This CDR3 contains 16 residues. Trimming removed 4 bases at V and 1 base at J, with 16 bases between. In germline, CDR1 is SEHNR, CDR2 FQNEAQ (reference sequence). The chain's CDR3 is CASSSPPGIFNYGYTF. CDR3 nucleotides: TGTGCCAGCAGCTCACCTCCCGGGATTTTTAACTATGGCTACACCTTC.

Here the CDR3 reads CASSVAPAGGETQYF. CDR3 bases: TGTGCCAGCAGCGTAGCCCCCGCGGGGGGAGAGACCCAGTACTTC. The chain couples TRBV9 to TRBJ2-5; 8 nucleotides line up with TRBD2. This CDR3 spans 15 amino acids. The germline CDR1 and CDR2 sequences are SGDLS and YYNGEE. The V and J ends lost 0 bases and 4 bases, in that order; junction bases with no gene match: 5.

In DNA, the CDR3 is TGTGCTAGTTGGATTAGCAGTGAGCAGTTCTTC. Protein sequence: CASWISSEQFF. The chain uses TRBV12-5 and TRBJ2-1; D gene unclear. The V end lost 8 bases, the J end lost 9 bases, and 11 bases lay between the germline ends. Germline V gene data show CDR1 as LGHNT and CDR2 as FRNRAP. This CDR3 is built from 11 residues.

This clone was seen just once. The gene calls are TRBV2 and TRBJ2-1; possibly TRBD1 for D (6 bases). The CDR3 extends over 15 amino acids. The germline gives CDR1 SNHLY, CDR2 FYNNEI. The ends were cut back, 6 bases at V and 4 bases at J, with 16 bases in the middle. CDR3 amino acids: CASSSTGTNYNEQFF. The CDR3 bases are TGTGCCAGCAGCTCTACAGGGACCAATTACAATGAGCAGTTCTTC. The full variable domain, rest sourced from reference TRBV2 and TRBJ2-1, is EPEVTQTPSHQVTQMGQEVILRCVPISNHLYFYWYRQILGQKVEFLVSFYNNEISEKSEIFDDQFSVERPDGSNFTLKIRSTKLEDSAMYFCASSSTGTNYNEQFFGPGTRLTVL.

The chain recombines TRBV30 with TRBJ2-7; D perhaps matches TRBD2 (6 bases). Germline assignment: CDR1 GTSNPN and CDR2 SVGIG (reference sequence). V gave up 3 bases and J gave up 6 bases, with 15 bases separating them. CDR3 length: 13 amino acids. The DNA for the CDR3 is TGTGCCTGGAGCCCTTGGGGGAGGAGCGAGCAGTACTTC. This translates into CAWSPWGRSEQYF.